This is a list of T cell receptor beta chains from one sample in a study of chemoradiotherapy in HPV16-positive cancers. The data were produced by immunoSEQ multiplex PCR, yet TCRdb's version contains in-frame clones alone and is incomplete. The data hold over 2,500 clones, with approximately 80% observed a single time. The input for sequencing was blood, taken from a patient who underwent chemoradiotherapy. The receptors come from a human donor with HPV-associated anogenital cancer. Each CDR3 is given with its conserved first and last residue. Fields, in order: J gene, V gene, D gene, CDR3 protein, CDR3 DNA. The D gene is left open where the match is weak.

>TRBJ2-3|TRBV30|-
CAWSVPRERGFSDTQYF
TGTGCCTGGAGTGTACCCCGGGAAAGGGGGTTTTCAGATACGCAGTATTTT
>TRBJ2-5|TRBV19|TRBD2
CASTVSGGALETQYF
TGTGCCAGTACCGTTAGCGGGGGGGCTTTGGAGACCCAGTACTTC
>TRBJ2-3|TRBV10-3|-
CAISATQQGTDTQYF
TGTGCCATCAGTGCGACTCAGCAGGGCACAGATACGCAGTATTTT
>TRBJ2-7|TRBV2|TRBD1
CASRRDRGFSYEQYF
TGTGCCAGCCGTCGGGACAGGGGGTTCTCCTACGAGCAGTACTTC
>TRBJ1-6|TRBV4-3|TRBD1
CASSHLIPGQGVSPLHF
TGCGCCAGCAGCCACTTGATACCGGGACAGGGTGTCTCACCCCTCCACTTT
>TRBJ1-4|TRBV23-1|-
CASSQRVATNEKLFF
TGCGCCAGCAGTCAACGAGTTGCAACTAATGAAAAACTGTTTTTT
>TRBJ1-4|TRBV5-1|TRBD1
CASSPTQGASSEKLFF
TGCGCCAGCAGCCCTACCCAGGGGGCTTCTTCTGAAAAACTGTTTTTT
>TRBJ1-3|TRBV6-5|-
CASSSDTSSGNTIYF
TGTGCCAGCAGCTCGGACACGAGCTCTGGAAACACCATATATTTT
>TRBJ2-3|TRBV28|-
CASSPVQTDTQYF
TGTGCCAGCAGTCCCGTGCAGACAGATACGCAGTATTTT
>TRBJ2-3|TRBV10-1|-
CASSDIGTDTQYF
TGCGCCAGCAGTGACATAGGCACAGATACGCAGTATTTT
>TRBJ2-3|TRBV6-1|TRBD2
CASSEARAGGPKQYF
TGTGCCAGCAGTGAAGCGCGGGCGGGGGGGCCAAAGCAGTATTTT
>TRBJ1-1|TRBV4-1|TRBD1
CASSPNRGGTEAFF
TGCGCCAGCAGCCCGAACAGGGGGGGAACTGAAGCTTTCTTT
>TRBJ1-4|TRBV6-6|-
CASSGQLGEKLFF
TGTGCCAGCAGTGGACAGCTGGGGGAAAAACTGTTTTTT
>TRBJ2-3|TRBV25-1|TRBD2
CASSESGRGGGSTDTQYF
TGTGCCAGCAGTGAGAGCGGGAGAGGGGGGGGGAGCACAGATACGCAGTATTTT
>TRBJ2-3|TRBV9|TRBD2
CASGQTSGGYTSTDTQYF
TGTGCCAGCGGCCAGACTAGCGGGGGTTATACTAGCACAGATACGCAGTATTTT
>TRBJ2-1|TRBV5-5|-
CASSSSGLGEQFF
TGTGCCAGCAGCTCTTCCGGTCTGGGCGAGCAGTTCTTC
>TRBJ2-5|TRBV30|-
CAWSRTGGETQYF
TGTGCCTGGAGTCGCACCGGAGGGGAGACCCAGTACTTC
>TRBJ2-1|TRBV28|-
CASSPPRVLGGNEQFF
TGTGCCAGCAGTCCCCCGAGGGTCCTTGGGGGCAATGAGCAGTTCTTC
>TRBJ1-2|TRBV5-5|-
CASARSSTNYGYTF
TGTGCCAGCGCGAGGTCTTCGACTAACTATGGCTACACCTTC
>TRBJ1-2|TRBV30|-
CAWSVGGVGYTF
TGTGCCTGGAGTGTAGGAGGGGTCGGCTACACCTTC